These 21 T cell receptor beta chains came from one sample sequenced in a study of somatic mutations in cytotoxic T cells in rheumatoid arthritis. Data came from immunoSEQ multiplex PCR; TCRdb stores just in-frame clones and leaves some out. The data hold under 30,000 clones, with nearly 75% observed a single time. The specimen was CD8+ T cells sorted from blood. The source of these receptors is a young woman in good health.

The chain links TRBV2 to TRBJ2-5; D unresolved. The CDR3 has 15 residues. The germline V gene encodes CDR1 SNHLY and CDR2 FYNNEI. Deletions cut 1 base from V and 0 bases from J, with 9 bases between. Written as DNA, the CDR3 is TGTGCCAGCAGTGAAGATGCAGGCGACCAAGAGACCCAGTACTTC. Amino acids: CASSEDAGDQETQYF.

The CDR3 DNA is TGTGCCAGCAGCCCCAACCACAGGGTGGATGGCTACACCTTC. Translation gives CASSPNHRVDGYTF. The V and J genes are TRBV6-6 and TRBJ1-2; possible D gene TRBD1, 6 bases. V was trimmed by 6 bases and J by 6 bases, leaving 17 bases between them. CDR1 and CDR2 (germline): MNHNY, SVGAGI (reference sequence). The CDR3 is 14 residues long.

This clone appeared once. The chain combines TRBV6-1 with TRBJ1-2, with 8 bases lining up with TRBD1. CDR1 MNHNS and CDR2 SASEGT come from the germline V gene. The ends lost 7 bases at V and 6 bases at J; junction bases unmatched: 10. CDR3 size: 14 residues. The CDR3 DNA sequence: TGTGCCAGCACGGACAGGGTGGATTGGGATGGCTACACCTTC. Amino acids: CASTDRVDWDGYTF.

The chain combines TRBV27 with TRBJ2-5, with 14 bases lining up with TRBD2. CDR1 and CDR2 from the germline V gene are MNHEY and SMNVEV (reference sequence). The J segment lost 4 bases and the V segment lost 4 bases, leaving 14 bases of the junction unmatched. The CDR3 contains 19 residues. The CDR3 region is CASSSRPDLGTSGRETQYF. In nucleotides, the CDR3 is TGTGCCAGCAGTTCCCGACCGGACCTGGGGACTAGCGGGAGAGAGACCCAGTACTTC.

This clone appeared once. V is TRBV5-1 and J is TRBJ1-1; D is uncertain. The V end was cut by 0 bases, the J end by 2 bases, with 8 bases between. The CDR3 loop spans 14 amino acids. CDR1 is SGHRS, CDR2 YFSETQ, per germline. The chain's CDR3 is CASSLASTNTEAFF. The CDR3 coding sequence is TGCGCCAGCAGCTTGGCCAGTACAAACACTGAAGCTTTCTTT.

The chain combines TRBV6-4 with TRBJ2-1, with 12 bases lining up with TRBD2. The CDR3 sequence is 14 residues long. CDR1 is MRHNA, CDR2 SNTAGT, per germline. V was clipped by 3 bases and J by 9 bases; unmatched bases: 3. The CDR3 is CASSETSGRLEQFF. CDR3 bases: TGTGCCAGCAGTGAAACTAGCGGGAGGCTTGAGCAGTTCTTC.

This clone was picked up a small number of times. This rearrangement joins TRBV6-4 to TRBJ2-5, with D perhaps TRBD1 or TRBD2 (6 bases each). This CDR3 contains 15 residues. CDR1 is MRHNA and CDR2 is SNTAGT in the germline V gene. Between the trimmed V and J ends, which lost 4 bases and 5 bases, there was a span of 17 bases. CDR3 amino acids: CASSATSGGLETQYF. CDR3 DNA: TGTGCCAGCAGTGCAACCTCTGGGGGGCTTGAGACCCAGTACTTC.

This chain uses TRBV7-2 with TRBJ1-2; TRBD1 agrees at 7 bases. Looked up from germline, CDR1 is SGHTA and CDR2 is FQGNSA. V shed 2 bases, J shed 8 bases, and the junction held 8 bases outside the gene matches. The CDR3 length is 14 residues. The CDR3 spells CASSLIEGARGYTF. The CDR3 DNA reads as TGTGCCAGCAGCTTAATCGAGGGGGCGAGAGGCTACACCTTC. The full variable domain, its missing parts supplied by reference TRBV7-2 and TRBJ1-2, is GAGVSQSPSNKVTEKGKDVELRCDPISGHTALYWYRQSLGQGLEFLIYFQGNSAPDKSGLPSDRFSAERTGGSVSTLTIQRTQQEDSAVYLCASSLIEGARGYTFGSGTRLTVV.

The chain is built from TRBV11-2 and TRBJ2-5; weak D call: TRBD1 (8 bases). The CDR3 is 16 amino acids. In germline, CDR1 is SGHAT, CDR2 FQNNGV. V lost 5 bases and J 5 bases, leaving 21 bases between the germline ends. The CDR3, as DNA: TGTGCCAGCAGCCCGGGAGGACAGGGAGAGTGGGAGACCCAGTACTTC. Amino acids: CASSPGGQGEWETQYF.

This clone was observed once. V gene TRBV19 combines with J gene TRBJ2-5; 14 nucleotides match TRBD2. V lost 3 bases and J lost 3; bases outside the gene matches: 6. Germline CDR1 is LNHDA and CDR2 is SQIVND (reference sequence). The CDR3 runs 17 residues. Written as DNA, the CDR3 is TGTGCCAGTAGTATCCTGACTAGCGGGAGGGCCGAAGAGACCCAGTACTTC. Its protein product is CASSILTSGRAEETQYF.

The chain has TRBV27 and TRBJ1-5, with 8 positions matching TRBD1. In germline, CDR1 is MNHEY, CDR2 SMNVEV (reference sequence). This CDR3 has 14 residues. The trim removed 8 bases at V and 6 bases at J, leaving 9 bases unmatched. CDR3 sequence: CASATTGGAQPQHF. In DNA, the CDR3 is TGTGCCAGCGCCACCACAGGGGGAGCTCAGCCCCAGCATTTT.

The rearrangement uses TRBV13 and TRBJ1-2; D perhaps matches TRBD1 (5 bases). With 3 bases removed from V and 6 bases from J, the gap between germline ends came to 11 bases. The germline CDR1 and CDR2 sequences are PRHDT and FYEKMQ (reference sequence). The CDR3 consists of 13 residues. As DNA, the CDR3 is TGTGCCAGCAGCTTGGGACCGACAGATGGCTACACCTTC. Protein: CASSLGPTDGYTF.

The rearrangement uses TRBV6-1 and TRBJ1-2; perhaps TRBD1 as D (5 bases). CDR3 length: 15 amino acids. Trimming removed 1 base from V and 5 bases from J, with 14 bases in between. The germline CDR1 and CDR2 sequences are MNHNS and SASEGT. CDR3 DNA sequence: TGTGCCAGCAGTGAAGAGGGGACCGCGCTATATGGCTACACCTTC. Translation: CASSEEGTALYGYTF.

The chain joins TRBV6-5 to TRBJ1-2; D perhaps matches TRBD1 (5 bases). CDR3 length equals 13 residues. The germline gives CDR1 MNHEY, CDR2 SVGAGI. V was clipped by 0 bases and J by 8 bases, with 10 bases between them. CDR3 residues: CASSYSAGWGYTF. DNA for the CDR3: TGTGCCAGCAGTTACTCCGCAGGGTGGGGCTACACCTTC.

This chain connects TRBV7-9 to TRBJ2-3, with 9 nucleotides matching TRBD1. Germline V gene data show CDR1 as SEHNR and CDR2 as FQNEAQ (reference sequence). The CDR3 runs 18 residues. V lost 0 bases and J lost 2; bases outside the gene matches: 9. The CDR3 here is CASSLAEPGQGNTDTQYF. The CDR3 DNA follows: TGTGCCAGCAGCTTAGCGGAACCCGGACAGGGGAACACAGATACGCAGTATTTT. The complete variable domain, with remaining parts taken from reference TRBV7-9 and TRBJ2-3, reads DTGVSQNPRHKITKRGQNVTFRCDPISEHNRLYWYRQTLGQGPEFLTYFQNEAQLEKSRLLSDRFSAERPKGSFSTLEIQRTEQGDSAMYLCASSLAEPGQGNTDTQYFGPGTRLTVL.

Only a few counts were recorded for this clone. The rearrangement links TRBV27 to TRBJ1-1, with a weak D call TRBD1 (6 bases). This CDR3 region has 14 residues. Trimming stripped 3 bases from V and 1 base from J, with 9 bases between. Germline CDR1 reads MNHEY; CDR2 reads SMNVEV (reference sequence). In DNA, the CDR3 is TGTGCCAGCAGTTTTGGACAGAAGAACACTGAAGCTTTCTTT. Protein: CASSFGQKNTEAFF.

V is TRBV7-9 and J is TRBJ2-7; D might be TRBD1 (6 bases). CDR1 SEHNR and CDR2 FQNEAQ come from the germline V gene (reference sequence). The CDR3 has 13 amino acids. V was cut by 4 bases and J by 7 bases, with 14 bases left in between. The CDR3 DNA is TGTGCCAGCAGCTATCTACAGGGATGGGAGCAGTACTTC. This sequence encodes CASSYLQGWEQYF.

V and J are TRBV5-4 and TRBJ2-7; 8 bases map to TRBD1. J was trimmed by 3 bases and V by 4 bases; bases with no gene match: 3. Germline values: CDR1 SGHNT, CDR2 YYREEE (reference sequence). The CDR3 is 13 amino acids. The CDR3 DNA is TGTGCCAGCAGCAAAGGACAGGGCTACGAGCAGTACTTC. It specifies CASSKGQGYEQYF.

This clone was seen a single time. The V call is TRBV13, the J call TRBJ2-3; no definite D call. The germline CDR1 and CDR2 sequences are PRHDT and FYEKMQ (reference sequence). CDR3 length equals 14 residues. The germline V and J ends were trimmed by 2 bases and 5 bases, with 11 bases remaining between them. CDR3 DNA sequence: TGTGCCAGCAGCTTAAGCCCCGCAGGAGATACGCAGTATTTT. This codes for CASSLSPAGDTQYF.

The CDR3 sequence: CASSFSGSKETQYF. The CDR3 DNA follows: TGTGCCAGCAGCTTCTCCGGGTCTAAAGAGACCCAGTACTTC. The chain carries TRBV7-9 and TRBJ2-5; D is unresolved. This CDR3 spans 14 amino acids. Looked up from germline, CDR1 is SEHNR and CDR2 is FQNEAQ (reference sequence). V dropped 3 bases and J dropped 3 bases, with 11 bases sitting between them.

V gene TRBV7-9 combines with J gene TRBJ1-1; D possibly corresponds to TRBD1 (6 bases). This CDR3 spans 15 amino acids. Germline V gene data show CDR1 as SEHNR and CDR2 as FQNEAQ (reference sequence). Trimming stripped 2 bases from V and 5 bases from J, with 15 bases between. CDR3 region: CASSLPPEGGTEAFF. CDR3 nucleotides: TGTGCCAGCAGCTTACCTCCCGAGGGGGGTACTGAAGCTTTCTTT.